This T cell receptor (beta chain) was identified during a study of blood T cell repertoires in COVID-19 (TCRdb year 2020). As for the study more broadly: Samples covering the acute and convalescent phases of COVID-19 were provided by collaborators in the United States, Italy and Spain. A de-identified subject ID, COVID-19 status, age in years and sex were almost always included in the sample metadata. The dataset comprised deeply sampled blood TCRbeta repertoires from subjects exposed to, actively infected with, or recovered from COVID-19. The samples were drawn from the first 160 participants of the ongoing ImmuneRACE study and from 950 to 1,500 subjects provided by 6 global collaborators. Where available, HLA class I and class II types were obtained from metadata supplied by the sample provider rather than from assay-based typing. The material from the prospective study consisted of cDNA or gDNA derived from T cells, B-cell-depleted T cells, or PBMCs. A freely available public database, intended as a resource for researchers studying the immune response to SARS-CoV-2, is where the repertoires were released. Overall study results and their limits: Clinical and demographic metadata were provided uncurated, with the amount varying by source and participant.

About this clone itself: Its specific antigen is unknown. Within one base of it there is no much larger clone, and no base qualities were kept.

TCRbeta CDR3 regions were amplified from genomic DNA using the immunoSEQ Assay, a bias-controlled multiplex PCR. As for the authors' bioinformatics: The number of nucleated cells in each sample was estimated from the amplification of reference gene primers within the assay. To quantify the absolute abundance of each unique TCRbeta CDR3 rearrangement, sequence reads were collapsed and filtered. For each sample, productive Simpson clonality was calculated as the square root of Simpson's diversity index over productive rearrangements. The source is immuneACCESS, and TCRdb retained only in-frame sequences with V and J called. Part of the clones is not carried over; for the studies checked, unresolved V genes explain less than half of this, and the remainder is unexplained. D and trimming were read from the DNA, whereas the V and J calls and clone size are those reported in that table. The sample has a few hundred thousand clones on record, 85% to 90% of them singletons. The ten top clones hold approximately 1.7% of the sample.

Participants in the prospective study were enrolled through a virtual design, were aged 18 to 89 years, and lived in about two dozen United States geographic areas. Cohort assignment in the prospective study relied on participant-reported clinical history from a screening survey and a study questionnaire. Recovered participants in ImmuneRACE Cohort 3 were defined as having two consecutive negative NP/OP PCR tests, clearance from a healthcare professional, or resolution of symptoms. In the prospective study, mobile phlebotomists collected whole blood, serum and a nasopharyngeal or oropharyngeal swab from each participant. Additional blood draws and questionnaires over an approximately two-month period could optionally be provided by prospective study participants. Blood samples from the prospective study were shipped frozen or at room temperature prior to DNA extraction. From V the trimming removes 5 bases and from J it removes 4 bases, while the gene matches leave 9 bases of the junction unaccounted for. CDR1 is given as MDHEN and CDR2 as SYDVKM, both from the germline V gene. From the cysteine through the phenylalanine, the CDR3 covers 15 amino acids. Only the CDR3 region is kept as DNA, spanning 45 bases read in frame from base 1.

Sequenced: PBMCs or T cells enriched from blood (not recorded which). The receptor was isolated from a woman in her forties or fifties who had recovered from COVID-19. Here the chain combines TRBV28 and TRBJ2-3; 7 junctional bases match TRBD2. The CDR3 region has the sequence CASSALGGGADTQYF. The nucleotide sequence reads as follows: TGTGCCAGCAGTGCCCTTGGGGGAGGGGCAGATACGCAGTATTTT.